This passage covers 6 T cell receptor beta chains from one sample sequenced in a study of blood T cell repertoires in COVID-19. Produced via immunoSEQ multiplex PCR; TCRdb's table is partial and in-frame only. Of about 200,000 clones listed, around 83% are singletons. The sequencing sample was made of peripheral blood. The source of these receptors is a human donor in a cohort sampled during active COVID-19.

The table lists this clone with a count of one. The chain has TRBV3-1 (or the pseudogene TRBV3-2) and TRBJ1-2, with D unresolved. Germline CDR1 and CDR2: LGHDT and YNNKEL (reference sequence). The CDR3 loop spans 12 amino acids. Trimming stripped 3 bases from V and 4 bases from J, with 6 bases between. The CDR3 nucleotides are TGTGCCAGCAGCCAGGGCTTCTATGGCTACACCTTC. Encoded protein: CASSQGFYGYTF.

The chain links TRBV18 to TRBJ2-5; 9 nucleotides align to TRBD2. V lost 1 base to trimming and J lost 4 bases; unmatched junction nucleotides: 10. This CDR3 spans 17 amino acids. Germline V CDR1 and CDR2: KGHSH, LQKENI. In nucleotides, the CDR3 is TGTGCCAGCTCACCACTCGGTTTGGCGGGAGGGCGAGAGACCCAGTACTTC. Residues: CASSPLGLAGGRETQYF.

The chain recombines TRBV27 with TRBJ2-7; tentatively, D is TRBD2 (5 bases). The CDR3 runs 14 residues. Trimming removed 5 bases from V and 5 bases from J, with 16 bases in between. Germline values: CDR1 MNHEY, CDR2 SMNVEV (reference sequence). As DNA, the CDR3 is TGTGCCAGCAGTCACCGGTTACGGGGAGACGAGCAGTACTTC. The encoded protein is CASSHRLRGDEQYF.

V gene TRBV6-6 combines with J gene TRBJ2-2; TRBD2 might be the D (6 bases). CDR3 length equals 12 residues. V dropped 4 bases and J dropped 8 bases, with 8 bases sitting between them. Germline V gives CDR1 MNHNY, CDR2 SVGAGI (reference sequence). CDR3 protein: CASSWEEGELFF. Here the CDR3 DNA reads TGTGCCAGCAGTTGGGAGGAGGGGGAGCTGTTTTTT.

As DNA, the CDR3 is TGTGCCATCAGCGGGCGGGTCGCGGAAAGCACAGATACGCAGTATTTT. Protein product: CAISGRVAESTDTQYF. The genes are TRBV10-3 and TRBJ2-3; D perhaps matches TRBD2 (5 bases). Germline assignment: CDR1 ENHRY and CDR2 SYGVKD. This CDR3 is built from 16 residues. Trimming left V 6 bases short and J 0 bases short, with 16 bases between.

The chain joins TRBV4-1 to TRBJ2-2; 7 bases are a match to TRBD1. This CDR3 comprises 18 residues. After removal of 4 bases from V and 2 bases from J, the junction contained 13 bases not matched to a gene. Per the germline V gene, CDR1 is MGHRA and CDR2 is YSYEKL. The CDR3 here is CASSLQHTGVFNTGELFF. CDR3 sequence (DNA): TGCGCCAGCAGCCTCCAACATACAGGGGTCTTTAACACCGGGGAGCTGTTTTTT.